This TCR beta chain derives from a study of T cell responses to AZD1222 COVID-19 vaccine. Whole-study findings and limits: There were mostly white British donors and more females than males, and clonal diversity was possibly underestimated.

Of note for this clone: Its antigen remains unknown.

Trimming removed 1 base at V and 0 bases at J, with 7 bases between. The CDR3 sequence is 16 residues long. Germline assignment: CDR1 LGHDT and CDR2 YNNKEL (reference sequence). Profiling relied on immunoSEQ multiplex PCR, and the TCRdb table lists in-frame clones only, not all of them. The sample carries approximately 84,000 clones, about four fifths recorded once. J is TRBJ1-6 and V is TRBV3-1 (or the pseudogene TRBV3-2); D ambiguous. The starting material was peripheral blood, obtained 28 days after the second AZD1222 dose. This receptor was obtained from an adult who received the AZD1222 COVID-19 vaccine. CDR3 nucleotide sequence: TGTGCCAGCAGCCAAGGAATTAGCTCCTATAATTCACCCCTCCACTTT. The encoded protein is CASSQGISSYNSPLHF.